The 17 T cell receptor beta chains given below trace back to one sample, sequenced in a study of shared clonotypes between healthy human individuals. The method was immunoSEQ multiplex PCR; TCRdb's version includes in-frame clones alone and lacks a portion of them. The table lists fewer than 1.8 million clones, approximately 98.5% of them singletons. Sequencing was done on a sample of naive CD4+ T cells sorted from blood. Sample subset: CD45RA+ positively selected. The receptors originated from a young man in good health.

The rearrangement uses TRBV28 and TRBJ1-4; 8 positions match TRBD1. Germline assignment: CDR1 MDHEN and CDR2 SYDVKM. There are 16 residues in the CDR3. V shed 2 bases and J 8 bases; nucleotides not matched to a gene: 10. This CDR3 is CASSLLLGTGGEKLFF. DNA for the CDR3: TGTGCCAGCAGTTTACTCCTCGGGACAGGTGGGGAAAAACTGTTTTTT. Combining the CDR3 with reference TRBV28 and TRBJ1-4 gives the whole variable domain DVKVTQSSRYLVKRTGEKVFLECVQDMDHENMFWYRQDPGLGLRLIYFSYDVKMKEKGDIPEGYSVSREKKERFSLILESASTNQTSMYLCASSLLLGTGGEKLFFGSGTQLSVL.

The CDR3 bases are TGCAGCGTTAAATCTAGCGGGATAGAGACCCAGTACTTC. Its protein is CSVKSSGIETQYF. The chain carries TRBV29-1 and TRBJ2-5; 9 bases are shared with TRBD2. The J segment lost 4 bases and the V segment lost 5 bases, leaving 5 bases of the junction unmatched. CDR1 is SQVTM, CDR2 ANQGSEA, per germline. The CDR3 is 13 residues long.

The chain has TRBV10-1 and TRBJ2-6; perhaps TRBD1 as D (5 bases). CDR3 size: 21 residues. The germline CDR1 and CDR2 sequences are WNHNN and SYGVQD (reference sequence). The ends were cut back, 4 bases at V and 0 bases at J, with 25 bases in the middle. The CDR3 DNA is TGCGCCAGCAGTGTGTGGAGCAGGGTAAGGTTTCAGGACTCTGGGGCCAACGTCCTGACTTTC. It encodes CASSVWSRVRFQDSGANVLTF.

This clone was counted a single time. V gene TRBV28 combines with J gene TRBJ1-1, with TRBD1 as a possible D gene (5 bases). The germline gives CDR1 MDHEN, CDR2 SYDVKM. The CDR3 runs to 10 residues. Between the trimmed V and J ends, which lost 6 bases and 7 bases, there was a span of 6 bases. The CDR3 is CASSTGEAFF. As DNA, the CDR3 is TGTGCCAGCAGCACAGGTGAAGCTTTCTTT. The full variable domain, with the rest looked up from reference TRBV28 and TRBJ1-1, is DVKVTQSSRYLVKRTGEKVFLECVQDMDHENMFWYRQDPGLGLRLIYFSYDVKMKEKGDIPEGYSVSREKKERFSLILESASTNQTSMYLCASSTGEAFFGQGTRLTVV.

The chain carries TRBV28 and TRBJ2-7; D is unclear. V lost 5 bases to trimming and J lost 2 bases, with 7 bases between them. CDR1 and CDR2 (germline): MDHEN, SYDVKM. CDR3 size: 12 residues. The CDR3 sequence: CASSNAPYEQYF. The DNA of the CDR3 is TGTGCCAGCAGTAACGCTCCCTACGAGCAGTACTTC.

The chain combines TRBV6-5 with TRBJ1-2, with 8 bases fitting TRBD1. The CDR3 has 13 residues. Germline CDR1 is MNHEY and CDR2 is SVGAGI. J lost 7 bases, V lost 6 bases, and 7 bases had no gene match. This CDR3 is CASRRQGWVGYTF. In DNA, the CDR3 is TGTGCCAGCAGAAGACAGGGGTGGGTTGGCTACACCTTC.

The CDR3 DNA reads as TGTGCCAGTAACTTGAACACTGAAGCTTTCTTT. As protein: CASNLNTEAFF. The gene calls are TRBV19 and TRBJ1-1; D remains ambiguous. CDR3 length: 11 residues. CDR1 LNHDA and CDR2 SQIVND come from the germline V gene (reference sequence). The V and J ends lost 7 bases and 0 bases respectively, with 3 bases between them.

The genes are TRBV18 and TRBJ2-1, with 8 bases aligning to TRBD1. The CDR3 is 17 amino acids. V dropped 6 bases and J dropped 1; count of bases not matched to a gene: 11. Germline V gene data show CDR1 as KGHSH and CDR2 as LQKENI. CDR3 in amino acids: CASSRTGSGVSYNEQFF. The CDR3 DNA follows: TGTGCCAGCTCGAGGACAGGGTCCGGAGTATCCTACAATGAGCAGTTCTTC.

The CDR3 coding sequence is TGTGCCAGCAATAGACCGGGACTAGCGGGAGTCGGGCAGTACTTC. Amino acids: CASNRPGLAGVGQYF. The gene calls are TRBV11-2 and TRBJ2-7, with 14 bases lining up with TRBD2. V lost 7 bases and J lost 9; bases outside the gene matches: 11. CDR3 length: 15 residues. CDR1 is SGHAT and CDR2 is FQNNGV in the germline V gene. The full variable domain, its missing parts supplied by reference TRBV11-2 and TRBJ2-7, is EAGVAQSPRYKIIEKRQSVAFWCNPISGHATLYWYQQILGQGPKLLIQFQNNGVVDDSQLPKDRFSAERLKGVDSTLKIQPAKLEDSAVYLCASNRPGLAGVGQYFGPGTRLTVT.

This chain links TRBV5-4 with TRBJ2-1; TRBD2 agrees at 10 bases. This CDR3 spans 18 amino acids. The V gene end was trimmed by 4 bases and the J gene end by 5 bases; junction bases not matched to a gene: 15. From germline, CDR1 is SGHNT and CDR2 YYREEE (reference sequence). The DNA of the CDR3 is TGTGCCAGCAGCCGTCCTAGCGGGAGCGGGATACCGGACAATGAGCAGTTCTTC. Its translation is CASSRPSGSGIPDNEQFF. Looking up the rest from reference TRBV5-4 and TRBJ2-1 gives the full variable domain: ETGVTQSPTHLIKTRGQQVTLRCSSQSGHNTVSWYQQALGQGPQFIFQYYREEENGRGNFPPRFSGLQFPNYSSELNVNALELDDSALYLCASSRPSGSGIPDNEQFFGPGTRLTVL.

V usage is TRBV4-3 and J usage is TRBJ2-3; D possibly matches TRBD1 or TRBD2 (5 bases each). The germline V gene encodes CDR1 LGHNA and CDR2 YSLEER. V dropped 0 bases and J dropped 4 bases, with 17 bases sitting between them. The CDR3 runs to 17 residues. The CDR3 loop is CASSQDGGSKGADTQYF. The DNA of the CDR3 is TGCGCCAGCAGCCAAGACGGCGGGTCTAAAGGGGCAGATACGCAGTATTTT.

This chain links TRBV5-1 with TRBJ2-1; the match to TRBD2 covers 8 bases. From germline, CDR1 is SGHRS and CDR2 YFSETQ. The V and J ends lost 4 bases and 6 bases, in that order; junction bases with no gene match: 9. There are 15 residues in the CDR3. CDR3 protein: CASSLKREPRNEQFF. CDR3 nucleotides: TGCGCCAGCAGCCTGAAGCGGGAGCCCCGCAATGAGCAGTTCTTC.

The chain recombines TRBV21-1 with TRBJ2-4; TRBD2 is taken as the D call from the table, unchecked against the DNA. TRBV21-1 is a recognized pseudogene. This CDR3 spans 16 amino acids. CDR3 sequence: CASSAGGPLAKNIQYF. The CDR3, as DNA: TGTGCCAGCAGCGCCGGGGGGCCCTTAGCCAAAAACATTCAGTACTTC.

This clone was counted once. This chain links TRBV9 with TRBJ2-7; TRBD2 is a possible D gene (5 bases). The germline CDR1 and CDR2 sequences are SGDLS and YYNGEE. V was pared by 0 bases and J by 3 bases, with 16 bases between. The CDR3 is 16 residues long. CDR3 coding DNA: TGTGCCAGCAGCGTAGCCGTCTCTAGCAACGTCTACGAGCAGTACTTC. The encoded protein is CASSVAVSSNVYEQYF.

V is TRBV7-9 and J is TRBJ2-3; TRBD2 agrees at 12 bases. Germline V gene data show CDR1 as SEHNR and CDR2 as FQNEAQ (reference sequence). CDR3 length: 16 residues. After removal of 4 bases from V and 4 bases from J, the junction contained 6 bases not matched to a gene. DNA for the CDR3: TGTGCCAGCAGCTCTTCTAGCGGGAGGGTGTCAGATACGCAGTATTTT. Its translation is CASSSSSGRVSDTQYF.

V gene TRBV15 combines with J gene TRBJ1-4; D is uncertain. There are 15 residues in the CDR3. Germline V gene sequence: CDR1 LNHNV, CDR2 YYDKDF (reference sequence). V dropped 1 base and J dropped 2 bases, with 8 bases sitting between them. The CDR3 is CATSRVALTNEKLFF. CDR3 DNA: TGTGCCACCAGCAGAGTAGCCCTGACTAATGAAAAACTGTTTTTT. The whole variable domain, remainder taken from reference TRBV15 and TRBJ1-4, is DAMVIQNPRYQVTQFGKPVTLSCSQTLNHNVMYWYQQKSSQAPKLLFHYYDKDFNNEADTPDNFQSRRPNTSFCFLDIRSPGLGDTAMYLCATSRVALTNEKLFFGSGTQLSVL.

Notes on this clone: A junction end diverges from the germline sequence, so it may reflect a read error. The V gene is TRBV7-7, the J gene TRBJ1-5, with TRBD1 identical over 8 bases. The CDR3 has 18 residues. Germline CDR1 and CDR2: SSHAT and FNYEAQ (reference sequence). Here the CDR3 reads CASSHVTQGAFSNQPQHF. CDR3 DNA sequence: TGTGCTAGCAGCCACGTGACGCAGGGGGCATTCAGCAATCAGCCCCAGCATTTT.